This T cell receptor beta chain was sequenced during a study of CD8+CD57+ T cells in acquired aplastic anemia. The CDR3 is 19 residues long. V was trimmed by 1 base and J by 0 bases, leaving 16 bases between them. Germline CDR1 is MGHDK and CDR2 is SYGVNS. Genomic DNA was employed as the template in profiling TCR beta VDJ and CDR3. TCRdb re-called the reads through MiXCR, storing one row per CDR3 protein. This sample has around 170,000 distinct CDR3 sequences, with roughly half found just once. Whoever was chosen for sequencing had shown CD8+CD57+ cell expansion by flow cytometry. Severe acquired aplastic anemia was present in every patient.

This receptor was taken from a human donor with aplastic anemia. V and J are TRBV25-1 and TRBJ1-6, with D perhaps matching TRBD1 (6 bases). Sequencing was performed on sorted CD4+, CD8+, or CD8+CD57+ T cells (not recorded which) from PBMCs. The CDR3 is CASSEWRGGPSSYNSPLHF. The DNA of the CDR3 is TGTGCCAGCAGTGAATGGAGAGGGGGACCAAGCTCCTATAATTCACCCCTCCACTTT.